A single sample is the source of the 21 T cell receptor beta chains below, sequenced in a study of immune evolution from preneoplasia to lung adenocarcinoma. The data were produced by immunoSEQ multiplex PCR, yet TCRdb's version contains in-frame clones alone and is incomplete. The data contain about 14,000 clones, approximately 80% of them singletons. Specimen: FFPE minimally invasive lung adenocarcinoma tissue. These receptors came from a person aged 70 to 85 with lung adenocarcinoma.

The chain uses TRBV18 and TRBJ2-1, with D tentatively TRBD1 (5 bases). CDR1 and CDR2 (germline): KGHSH, LQKENI. CDR3 length equals 14 residues. With 0 bases removed from V and 3 bases from J, the gap between germline ends came to 6 bases. The CDR3 protein is CASSPPRGYNEQFF. CDR3 DNA: TGTGCCAGCTCACCACCAAGGGGCTACAATGAGCAGTTCTTC.

V gene TRBV6-1 combines with J gene TRBJ1-6; no firm D call. V lost 2 bases to trimming and J lost 7 bases, with 9 bases between them. Germline values: CDR1 MNHNS, CDR2 SASEGT. The CDR3 extends over 14 amino acids. The CDR3 region is CASSESPFNSPLHF. The CDR3 DNA follows: TGTGCCAGCAGTGAATCACCCTTCAATTCACCCCTCCACTTT.

The chain links TRBV10-1 to TRBJ1-1; D not resolved. Germline V CDR1 and CDR2: WNHNN, SYGVQD (reference sequence). Trimming stripped 3 bases from V and 2 bases from J, with 4 bases between. The CDR3 is 12 amino acids. The CDR3 DNA sequence: TGCGCCAGCAGTGATCCAAACACTGAAGCTTTCTTT. Its protein is CASSDPNTEAFF.

The rearrangement joins TRBV2 to TRBJ1-1; 8 bases map to TRBD1. The CDR3 is 14 residues long. With V trimmed by 5 bases and J by 11 bases, 13 bases remained unmatched. Germline V gene sequence: CDR1 SNHLY, CDR2 FYNNEI. For the CDR3, the DNA is TGTGCCAGCAGTTTCGCCCAGGGGGCCGCGGGGGCTTTCTTT. Amino acid sequence: CASSFAQGAAGAFF. Using reference TRBV2 and TRBJ1-1 for the parts outside the CDR3, the full variable domain is EPEVTQTPSHQVTQMGQEVILRCVPISNHLYFYWYRQILGQKVEFLVSFYNNEISEKSEIFDDQFSVERPDGSNFTLKIRSTKLEDSAMYFCASSFAQGAAGAFFGQGTRLTVV.

V and J are TRBV6-5 and TRBJ1-2, with 7 bases matching TRBD1. Per germline, CDR1 MNHEY and CDR2 SVGAGI. The CDR3 totals 13 residues. V lost 3 bases and J lost 4; bases outside the gene matches: 2. In DNA form, the CDR3 reads TGTGCCAGCAGTTATGACAGGGTCTATGGCTACACCTTC. It specifies CASSYDRVYGYTF.

The J gene is TRBJ1-2, the V gene TRBV7-8; D is ambiguous. This CDR3 comprises 12 residues. With 2 bases removed from V and 3 bases from J, the gap between germline ends came to 4 bases. CDR1 is SGHVS, CDR2 FQNEAQ, per germline. CDR3 region: CASSLTDYGYTF. CDR3 nucleotides: TGTGCCAGCAGCTTAACGGACTATGGCTACACCTTC.

This sequence joins TRBV4-2 and TRBJ2-5; 9 bases are a match to TRBD2. The CDR3 is 14 amino acids. Germline V gives CDR1 LGHNA, CDR2 YNFKEQ. V lost 5 bases and J lost 1; bases outside the gene matches: 2. DNA of the CDR3: TGTGCCAGCAGCGGCGGGGGGGCCCAAGAGACCCAGTACTTC. It yields the protein CASSGGGAQETQYF.

This rearrangement joins TRBV5-6 to TRBJ1-2, with no clear D. CDR1 SGHDT and CDR2 YYEEEE come from the germline V gene. The CDR3 is made up of 13 amino acids. V was cut by 0 bases and J by 4 bases, with 7 bases left in between. CDR3 DNA sequence: TGTGCCAGCAGCTTGGGGGGTTCCTATGGCTACACCTTC. It codes for CASSLGGSYGYTF.

J is TRBJ2-1 and V is TRBV20-1; D unresolved. Germline values: CDR1 DFQATT, CDR2 SNEGSKA (reference sequence). The CDR3 totals 11 residues. V was clipped by 0 bases and J by 7 bases, with 4 bases between them. The CDR3 DNA follows: TGCAGTGCTAGAGAACTGAATGAGCAGTTCTTC. It specifies CSARELNEQFF.

This chain uses TRBV6-1 with TRBJ1-5; 7 bases map to TRBD1. V trimming: 6 bases; J trimming: 4 bases; junction bases outside the gene matches: 9. Germline V gene data show CDR1 as MNHNS and CDR2 as SASEGT. This CDR3 has 15 amino acids. The CDR3 reads CASRSRGTVNQPQHF. The CDR3 DNA reads as TGTGCCAGCAGGAGTAGGGGGACAGTTAATCAGCCCCAGCATTTT.

V gene TRBV2 combines with J gene TRBJ2-3, with D hard to call. The germline V and J ends were trimmed by 7 bases and 0 bases, with 20 bases remaining between them. The germline CDR1 and CDR2 sequences are SNHLY and FYNNEI. The length of the CDR3 is 17 residues. The CDR3 loop reads CASKFIHKRLSTDTQYF. The CDR3 DNA follows: TGTGCCAGCAAGTTTATCCACAAGCGCCTGAGCACAGATACGCAGTATTTT.

The chain links TRBV7-9 to TRBJ2-1; D ambiguous. CDR1 SEHNR and CDR2 FQNEAQ come from the germline V gene (reference sequence). The CDR3 is made up of 13 amino acids. V shed 10 bases and J shed 5 bases, with 15 bases lying between them. CDR3 DNA sequence: TGTGCCACCGACGGTCGAACAAACAATGAGCAGTTCTTC. Residues: CATDGRTNNEQFF.

About this clone: One end of the junction is discordant with germline, which a read error may explain. The chain joins TRBV28 to TRBJ1-2, with 9 bases lining up with TRBD1. The CDR3 is 15 residues long. Germline CDR1 MDHEN, CDR2 SYDVKM. As DNA, the CDR3 is TGTACCAGCAGTCTAGCTCCGGGACAGGGAAGCGGCTACACCTTC. It codes for CTSSLAPGQGSGYTF.

The chain employs TRBV7-3 and TRBJ2-2, with 8 bases identical to TRBD2. This CDR3 has 16 residues. Germline CDR1 reads SGHTA; CDR2 reads FQGTGA. Germline trimming cut 4 bases from V and 5 bases from J; bases unmatched to any gene: 9. The DNA of the CDR3 is TGTGCCAGCAGCTCCTGGTTGGGCGGGGGGACCGGGGAGCTGTTTTTT. Translating it yields CASSSWLGGGTGELFF.

This clone was counted a few times. The DNA for the CDR3 is TGTGCCAGCAGTGAAAGCCAGGGGAGATATCAGCCCCAGCATTTT. Translating it yields CASSESQGRYQPQHF. V usage is TRBV6-1 and J usage is TRBJ1-5; D is possibly TRBD1 (6 bases). Per germline, CDR1 MNHNS and CDR2 SASEGT. The CDR3 spans 15 residues. The V end was cut by 2 bases, the J end by 5 bases, with 13 bases between.

The V gene is TRBV5-5, the J gene TRBJ1-5; D is ambiguous. Germline V CDR1 and CDR2: SGHKS, YYEKEE (reference sequence). The V end was cut by 4 bases, the J end by 0 bases, with 11 bases between. There are 15 residues in the CDR3. The CDR3 nucleotides are TGTGCCAGCAGCCCCTATTTCCTTAGCAATCAGCCCCAGCATTTT. It yields the protein CASSPYFLSNQPQHF.

The J gene is TRBJ1-1, the V gene TRBV5-3; TRBD1 might be the D (6 bases). TRBV5-3 is reported as an ORF; its role is uncertain. The V end lost 4 bases, the J end lost 4 bases, and 14 bases lay between the germline ends. The CDR3 extends over 14 amino acids. The CDR3 spells CARSPGTGRTEAFF. The CDR3 region has the DNA TGTGCCAGAAGCCCCGGAACAGGGCGCACTGAAGCTTTCTTT.

The chain uses TRBV11-2 and TRBJ1-4; D call uncertain. V gave up 3 bases and J gave up 2 bases, with 13 bases separating them. The CDR3 has 16 amino acids. Germline CDR1 is SGHAT and CDR2 is FQNNGV. The CDR3 here is CASSFSGDFTNEKLFF. Here the CDR3 DNA reads TGTGCCAGCAGCTTTTCCGGGGATTTCACTAATGAAAAACTGTTTTTT.

The chain links TRBV7-2 to TRBJ1-2; maybe TRBD1 (5 bases). Trimming left V 5 bases short and J 4 bases short, with 8 bases between. Germline-derived CDR1 and CDR2 are SGHTA and FQGNSA. The CDR3 runs 12 residues. CDR3 nucleotides: TGTGCCAGCAGCCCGGACACCTATGGCTACACCTTC. Encoded protein: CASSPDTYGYTF.

The chain is built from TRBV6-1 and TRBJ2-1, with 7 bases fitting TRBD1. This CDR3 is built from 15 residues. Germline V gene data show CDR1 as MNHNS and CDR2 as SASEGT. J lost 5 bases, V lost 6 bases, and 10 bases had no gene match. CDR3 amino acids: CASSARQGRNNEQFF. The CDR3 DNA sequence: TGTGCCAGCAGCGCACGACAGGGTAGGAACAATGAGCAGTTCTTC.

V is TRBV10-3 and J is TRBJ1-1; the D is unclear. Looked up from germline, CDR1 is ENHRY and CDR2 is SYGVKD. Trimming shortened V by 2 bases and J by 4 bases, and 2 bases separated the two germline ends. This CDR3 region has 11 residues. As DNA, the CDR3 is TGTGCCATCAGTGAGGTCACTGAAGCTTTCTTT. Protein sequence: CAISEVTEAFF.